The 19 T cell receptor beta chains listed next were all sequenced from one sample in a study of response to subunit inactivated influenza vaccine. One entry per CDR3 protein, called by TCRdb with MiXCR from the RT-PCR reads. The table lists hundreds of thousands of distinct CDR3 sequences, approximately 15% of them singletons. Specimen: PBMCs from blood, collected around 14 days before vaccination. Every receptor here comes from a man in his fifties or sixties who received an inactivated influenza vaccine.

This clonotype was seen a handful of times. V and J are TRBV12-3 or TRBV12-4 and TRBJ2-2; 8 bases agree with TRBD1. The CDR3 spans 15 residues. V was pared by 6 bases and J by 3 bases, with 6 bases of the junction left unmatched. The CDR3 protein is CASRIQGVDTGELFF. The CDR3 nucleotides read TGTGCCAGCAGGATACAGGGGGTAGACACCGGGGAGCTGTTTTTT.

The rearrangement links TRBV6-2 or TRBV6-3 to TRBJ2-1; D possibly matches TRBD1 or TRBD2 (6 bases each). The CDR3 consists of 15 residues. CDR1 and CDR2 (germline): MNHEY, SVGEGT. The V and J ends lost 8 bases and 8 bases respectively, with 22 bases between them. CDR3 nucleotides: TGTGCCAGCCTTATTGATGGGGGGCGTAGGTATGAGCAGTTCTTC. Translation: CASLIDGGRRYEQFF.

This clonotype was observed a handful of times. This chain uses TRBV5-5 with TRBJ1-1, with TRBD1 matching 7 bases. Unmatched junction bases numbered 7, after V lost 2 bases and J lost 3 bases. CDR3 length: 15 residues. The germline V gene encodes CDR1 SGHKS and CDR2 YYEKEE (reference sequence). The CDR3 sequence: CASSLQGLGDTEAFF. The CDR3, as DNA: TGTGCCAGCAGCTTACAGGGGTTAGGCGACACTGAAGCTTTCTTT.

This chain joins TRBV18 and TRBJ2-1; D is unresolved. The germline V gene has CDR1 KGHSH and CDR2 LQKENI. The V and J ends lost 1 base and 0 bases respectively, with 10 bases between them. This CDR3 is built from 16 residues. CDR3 region: CASSPRSKSSYNEQFF. CDR3 in DNA: TGTGCCAGCTCACCACGATCGAAGAGCTCCTACAATGAGCAGTTCTTC.

Only a few counts were recorded for this clonotype. The chain uses TRBV9 and TRBJ2-5, with D hard to call. The CDR3 covers 13 residues. Between the trimmed V and J ends, which lost 2 bases and 3 bases, there was a span of 8 bases. Per the germline V gene, CDR1 is SGDLS and CDR2 is YYNGEE. The CDR3 DNA sequence: TGTGCCAGCAGCGTCGCTGGTGAAGAGACCCAGTACTTC. Translating it yields CASSVAGEETQYF.

V usage is TRBV7-9 and J usage is TRBJ2-7, with D unresolved. This CDR3 is 13 amino acids long. CDR1 and CDR2 (germline): SEHNR, FQNEAQ (reference sequence). Trimming shortened V by 6 bases and J by 10 bases, and 19 bases separated the two germline ends. The DNA for the CDR3 is TGTGCCAGCAGGGAACGAGGCGAGATCCAACAGTACTTC. This codes for CASRERGEIQQYF.

The chain carries TRBV5-5 and TRBJ2-5, with a weak D call TRBD1 (6 bases). V lost 0 bases, J lost 1 base, and 13 bases lay in between. Germline V gives CDR1 SGHKS, CDR2 YYEKEE (reference sequence). This CDR3 is 16 amino acids long. The CDR3 DNA reads TGTGCCAGCAGCTTGGCCACAGGGATATTCCAAGAGACCCAGTACTTC. Residues: CASSLATGIFQETQYF.

The V call is TRBV7-2, the J call TRBJ1-1; TRBD1 is a possible D gene (6 bases). The V end was cut by 5 bases, the J end by 4 bases, with 17 bases between. Per germline, CDR1 SGHTA and CDR2 FQGNSA. The length of the CDR3 is 15 residues. CDR3 sequence reads: CASSPRGRGRTEAFF. As DNA, the CDR3 is TGTGCCAGCAGCCCTAGGGGCCGGGGGCGCACTGAAGCTTTCTTT.

V is TRBV20-1 and J is TRBJ2-3; 10 positions match TRBD2. Germline values: CDR1 DFQATT, CDR2 SNEGSKA (reference sequence). This CDR3 contains 15 residues. Losses at the gene ends were 4 bases for V and 2 bases for J; bases not matched to a gene: 6. In nucleotides, the CDR3 is TGCAGTGCTATCTCCGGGACTAGCGTCACAGATACGCAGTATTTT. It specifies CSAISGTSVTDTQYF.

V gene TRBV10-3 combines with J gene TRBJ2-3; 7 nucleotides match TRBD2. CDR1 ENHRY and CDR2 SYGVKD come from the germline V gene. The V and J ends lost 10 bases and 6 bases, in that order; junction bases with no gene match: 10. The CDR3 runs 13 residues. The CDR3 nucleotides are TGTGCCACCCGGGGGGTTGAGATGGATACGCAGTATTTT. This sequence encodes CATRGVEMDTQYF.

This clonotype was counted a few times. The chain uses TRBV27 and TRBJ2-1, with 8 bases fitting TRBD1. V shed 2 bases and J 7 bases; nucleotides not matched to a gene: 7. The germline CDR1 and CDR2 sequences are MNHEY and SMNVEV (reference sequence). CDR3 length: 15 residues. The CDR3 nucleotides are TGTGCCAGCAGTTTAATCGACAGGGGTTTAAATGAGCAGTTCTTC. Residues: CASSLIDRGLNEQFF.

This clonotype showed up just a few times. V is TRBV25-1 and J is TRBJ2-3; D not certain. CDR1 is MGHDK and CDR2 is SYGVNS in the germline V gene. The CDR3 consists of 17 residues. V lost 2 bases, J lost 7 bases, and 22 bases lay in between. CDR3 sequence: CASSEGSISNRGNTQYF. The CDR3 DNA is TGTGCCAGCAGTGAAGGTTCCATCTCTAACCGCGGTAATACGCAGTATTTT.

The gene calls are TRBV12-3 or TRBV12-4 and TRBJ1-2; 10 bases match TRBD1. The CDR3 spans 13 residues. V trimming: 3 bases; J trimming: 8 bases; junction bases outside the gene matches: 3. This CDR3 reads CASSLTGGFGYTF. CDR3 nucleotide sequence: TGTGCCAGCAGTTTGACAGGGGGCTTCGGCTACACCTTC.

Only a few counts were recorded for this clonotype. The chain has TRBV7-2 and TRBJ2-7; the D gene is possibly TRBD1 (7 bases). V dropped 5 bases and J dropped 7 bases, with 18 bases sitting between them. This CDR3 is 14 amino acids long. CDR1 and CDR2 from the germline V gene are SGHTA and FQGNSA. CDR3 sequence: CASSPARTGGEQYF. Here the CDR3 DNA reads TGTGCCAGCAGCCCAGCTCGGACAGGAGGGGAGCAGTACTTC.

The rearrangement joins TRBV20-1 to TRBJ2-1; TRBD2 aligns across 10 bases. Germline V gene data show CDR1 as DFQATT and CDR2 as SNEGSKA (reference sequence). The CDR3 has 17 residues. Trimming removed 0 bases from V and 2 bases from J; junction bases left unmatched: 7. CDR3: CSARETGLADAYNEQFF. DNA for the CDR3: TGCAGTGCTAGAGAGACCGGACTAGCGGATGCCTACAATGAGCAGTTCTTC.

This chain connects TRBV3-1 to TRBJ2-1, with TRBD2 matching 13 bases. CDR1 and CDR2 from the germline V gene are LGHDT and YNNKEL (reference sequence). The CDR3 length is 19 residues. Trimming removed 0 bases from V and 8 bases from J; junction bases left unmatched: 13. The chain's CDR3 is CASSQDGPGLAGIGDEQFF. The CDR3 DNA sequence: TGTGCCAGCAGCCAAGATGGGCCGGGACTAGCGGGAATTGGAGATGAGCAGTTCTTC.

V gene TRBV29-1 combines with J gene TRBJ1-1; D may be TRBD1 (5 bases). The CDR3 is made up of 16 amino acids. Per the germline V gene, CDR1 is SQVTM and CDR2 is ANQGSEA. V was clipped by 1 base and J by 1 base, with 16 bases between them. The CDR3 region has the DNA TGCAGCGTTGAAGGGGATTTGACAGAACCGAACACTGAAGCTTTCTTT. Amino acids: CSVEGDLTEPNTEAFF.

The chain has TRBV29-1 and TRBJ2-3; 10 nucleotides agree with TRBD1. The V gene end was trimmed by 6 bases and the J gene end by 4 bases; junction bases not matched to a gene: 7. Germline assignment: CDR1 SQVTM and CDR2 ANQGSEA. CDR3 size: 14 residues. CDR3 in amino acids: CSVVDRGSSDTQYF. In DNA, the CDR3 is TGCAGCGTAGTGGACAGGGGGTCTTCAGATACGCAGTATTTT.

In its sample, this clonotype was seen a few times. This chain links TRBV27 with TRBJ2-2; D is uncertain. The germline V gene has CDR1 MNHEY and CDR2 SMNVEV (reference sequence). Deletions cut 2 bases from V and 5 bases from J, with 12 bases between. The CDR3 is 15 residues long. In DNA form, the CDR3 reads TGTGCCAGCAGTTTAACTGCTCCCCCGACCGGGGAGCTGTTTTTT. The encoded protein is CASSLTAPPTGELFF.